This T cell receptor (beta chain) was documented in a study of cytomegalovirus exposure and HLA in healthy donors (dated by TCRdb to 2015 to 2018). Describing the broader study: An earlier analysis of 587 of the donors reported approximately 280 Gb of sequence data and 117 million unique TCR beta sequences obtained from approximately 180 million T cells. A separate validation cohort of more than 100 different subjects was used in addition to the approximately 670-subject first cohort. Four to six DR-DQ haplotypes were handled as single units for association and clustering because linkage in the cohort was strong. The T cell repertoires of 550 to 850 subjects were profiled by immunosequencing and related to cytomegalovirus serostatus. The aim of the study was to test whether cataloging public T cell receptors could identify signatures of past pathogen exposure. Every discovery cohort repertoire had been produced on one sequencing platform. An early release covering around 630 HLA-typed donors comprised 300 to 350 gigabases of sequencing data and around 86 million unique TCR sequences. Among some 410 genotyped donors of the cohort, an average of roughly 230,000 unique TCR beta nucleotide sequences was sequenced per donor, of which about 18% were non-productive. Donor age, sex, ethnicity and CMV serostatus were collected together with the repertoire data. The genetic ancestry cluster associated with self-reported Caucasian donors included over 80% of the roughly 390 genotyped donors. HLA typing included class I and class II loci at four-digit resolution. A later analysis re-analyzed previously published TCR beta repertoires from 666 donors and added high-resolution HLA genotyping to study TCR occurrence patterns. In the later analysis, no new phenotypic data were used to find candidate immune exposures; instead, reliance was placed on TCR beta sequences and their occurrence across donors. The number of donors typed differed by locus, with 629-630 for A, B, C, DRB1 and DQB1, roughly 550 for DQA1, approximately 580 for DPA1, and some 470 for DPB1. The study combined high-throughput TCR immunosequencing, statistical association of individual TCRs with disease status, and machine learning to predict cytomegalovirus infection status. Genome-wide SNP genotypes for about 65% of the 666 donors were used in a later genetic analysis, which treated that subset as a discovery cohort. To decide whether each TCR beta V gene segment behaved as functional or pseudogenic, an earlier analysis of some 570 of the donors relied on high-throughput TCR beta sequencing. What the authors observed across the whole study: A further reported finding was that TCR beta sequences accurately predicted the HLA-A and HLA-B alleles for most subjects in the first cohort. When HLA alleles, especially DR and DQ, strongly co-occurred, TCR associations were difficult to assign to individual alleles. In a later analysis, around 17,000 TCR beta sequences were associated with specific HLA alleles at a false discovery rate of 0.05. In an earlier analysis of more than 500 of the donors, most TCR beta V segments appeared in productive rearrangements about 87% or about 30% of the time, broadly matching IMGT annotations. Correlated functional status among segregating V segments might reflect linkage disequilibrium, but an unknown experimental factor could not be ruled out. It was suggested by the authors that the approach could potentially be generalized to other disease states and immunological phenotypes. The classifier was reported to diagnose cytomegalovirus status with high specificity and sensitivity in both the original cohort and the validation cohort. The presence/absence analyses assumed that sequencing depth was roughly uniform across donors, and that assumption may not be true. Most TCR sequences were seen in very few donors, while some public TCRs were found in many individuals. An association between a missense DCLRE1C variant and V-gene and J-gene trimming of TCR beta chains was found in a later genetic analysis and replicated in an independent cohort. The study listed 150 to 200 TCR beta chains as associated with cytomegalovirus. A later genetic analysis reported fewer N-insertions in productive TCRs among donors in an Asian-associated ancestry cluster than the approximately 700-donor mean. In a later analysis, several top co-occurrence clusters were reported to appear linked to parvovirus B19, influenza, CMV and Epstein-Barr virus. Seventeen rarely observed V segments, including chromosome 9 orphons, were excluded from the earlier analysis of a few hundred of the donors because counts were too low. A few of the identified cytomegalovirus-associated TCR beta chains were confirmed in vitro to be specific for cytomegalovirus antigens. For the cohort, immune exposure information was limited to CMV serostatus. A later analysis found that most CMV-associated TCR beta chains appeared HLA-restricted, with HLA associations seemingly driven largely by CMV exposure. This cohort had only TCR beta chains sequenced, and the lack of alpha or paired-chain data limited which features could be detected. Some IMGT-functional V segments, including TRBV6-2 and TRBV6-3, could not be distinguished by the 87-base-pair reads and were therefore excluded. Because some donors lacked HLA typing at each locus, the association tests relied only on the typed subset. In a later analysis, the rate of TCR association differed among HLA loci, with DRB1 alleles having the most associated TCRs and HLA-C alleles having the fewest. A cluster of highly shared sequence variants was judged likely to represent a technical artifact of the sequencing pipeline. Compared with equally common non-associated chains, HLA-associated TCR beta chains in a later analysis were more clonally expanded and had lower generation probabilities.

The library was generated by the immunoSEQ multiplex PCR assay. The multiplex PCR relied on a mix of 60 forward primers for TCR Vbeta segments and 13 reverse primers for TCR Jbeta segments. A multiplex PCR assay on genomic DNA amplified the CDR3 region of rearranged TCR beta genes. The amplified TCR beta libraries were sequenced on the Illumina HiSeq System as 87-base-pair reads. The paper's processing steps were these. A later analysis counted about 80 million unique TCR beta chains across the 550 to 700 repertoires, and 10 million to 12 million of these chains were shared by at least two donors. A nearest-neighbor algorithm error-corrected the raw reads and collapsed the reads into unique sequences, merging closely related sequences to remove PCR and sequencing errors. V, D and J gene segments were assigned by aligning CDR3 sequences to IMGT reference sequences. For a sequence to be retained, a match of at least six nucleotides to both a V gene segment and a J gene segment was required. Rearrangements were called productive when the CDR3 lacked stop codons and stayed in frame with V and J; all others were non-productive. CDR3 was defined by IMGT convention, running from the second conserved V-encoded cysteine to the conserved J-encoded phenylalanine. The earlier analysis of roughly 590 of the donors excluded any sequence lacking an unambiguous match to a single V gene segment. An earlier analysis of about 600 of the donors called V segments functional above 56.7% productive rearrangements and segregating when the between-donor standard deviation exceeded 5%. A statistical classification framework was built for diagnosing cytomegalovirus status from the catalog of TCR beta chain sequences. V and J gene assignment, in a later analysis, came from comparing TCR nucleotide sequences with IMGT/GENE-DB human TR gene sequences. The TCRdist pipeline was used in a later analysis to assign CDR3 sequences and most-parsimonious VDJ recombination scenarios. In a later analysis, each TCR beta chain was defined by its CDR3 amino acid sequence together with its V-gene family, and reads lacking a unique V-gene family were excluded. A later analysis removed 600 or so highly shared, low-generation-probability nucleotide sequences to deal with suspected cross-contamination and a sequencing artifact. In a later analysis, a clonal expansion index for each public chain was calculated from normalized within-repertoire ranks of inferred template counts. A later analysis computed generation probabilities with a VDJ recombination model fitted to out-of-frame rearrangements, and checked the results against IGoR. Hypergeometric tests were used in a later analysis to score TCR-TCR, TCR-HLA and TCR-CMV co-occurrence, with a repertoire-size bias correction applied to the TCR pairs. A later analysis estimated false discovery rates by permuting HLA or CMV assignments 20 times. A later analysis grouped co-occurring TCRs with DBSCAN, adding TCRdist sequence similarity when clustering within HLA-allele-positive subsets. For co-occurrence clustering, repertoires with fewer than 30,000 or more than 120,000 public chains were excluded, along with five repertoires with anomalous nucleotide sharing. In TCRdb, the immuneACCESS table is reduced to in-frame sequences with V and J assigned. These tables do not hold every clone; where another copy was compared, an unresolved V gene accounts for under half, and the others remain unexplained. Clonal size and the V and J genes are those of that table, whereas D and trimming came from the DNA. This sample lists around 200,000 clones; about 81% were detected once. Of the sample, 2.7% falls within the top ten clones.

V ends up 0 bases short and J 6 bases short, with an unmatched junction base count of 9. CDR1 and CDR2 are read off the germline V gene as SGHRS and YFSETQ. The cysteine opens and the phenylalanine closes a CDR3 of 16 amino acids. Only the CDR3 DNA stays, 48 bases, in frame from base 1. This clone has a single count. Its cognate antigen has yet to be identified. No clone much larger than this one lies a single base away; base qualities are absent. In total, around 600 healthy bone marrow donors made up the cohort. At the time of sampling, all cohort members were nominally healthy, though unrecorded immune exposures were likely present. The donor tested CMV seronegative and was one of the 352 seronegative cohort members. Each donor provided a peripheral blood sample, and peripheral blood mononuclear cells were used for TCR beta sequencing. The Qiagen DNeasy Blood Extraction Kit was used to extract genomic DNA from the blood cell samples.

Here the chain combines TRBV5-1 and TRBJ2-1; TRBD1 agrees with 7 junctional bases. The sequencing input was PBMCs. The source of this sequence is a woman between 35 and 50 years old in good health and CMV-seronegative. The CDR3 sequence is CASSLGVGTAFNEQFF. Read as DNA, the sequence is TGCGCCAGCAGCTTGGGGGTCGGGACAGCTTTCAATGAGCAGTTCTTC. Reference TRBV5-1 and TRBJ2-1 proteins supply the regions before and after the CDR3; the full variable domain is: KAGVTQTPRYLIKTRGQQVTLSCSPISGHRSVSWYQQTPGQGLQFLFEYFSETQRNKGNFPGRFSGRQFSNSRSEMNVSTLELGDSALYLCASSLGVGTAFNEQFFGPGTRLTVL.